A selection of T cell receptor beta chains follows, all from one sample in a study of type 1 regulatory T cells. TCRdb analysed the reads with MiXCR anew, one entry per CDR3 protein. The table lists 60,000 to 70,000 distinct CDR3 sequences, just under 50% of them singletons, with less than 2.5% in the top ten. No antigen is known for these receptors. What was sequenced was cultured non-Tr1 T cells, either the whole culture or a sorted T cell fraction (not recorded which). The receptors were gathered from a human donor in good health. Each CDR3 is given with its conserved first and last residue. D genes are given only for firm matches. Clone size is not always given. Where it is, it says once, few, many or a class for expanded clones.

j_call | clone_size | d_call | v_call | cdr3_aa | cdr3_nt
TRBJ2-5 | - | - | TRBV5-1 | CASRAQQETQYF | TGCGCCAGCAGAGCACAGCAAGAGACCCAGTACTTC
TRBJ2-1 | - | - | TRBV27 | CASSLSRNNEQFF | TGTGCCAGCAGTTTATCTAGAAACAATGAGCAGTTCTTC
TRBJ2-3 | - | - | TRBV7-3 | CASSLRPAYTDTQYF | TGTGCCAGCAGCTTACGGCCGGCTTACACAGATACGCAGTATTTT
TRBJ2-1 | - | - | TRBV3-2 | CASSKAGTDYNEQFF | TGTGCCAGCAGCAAAGCCGGGACGGACTACAATGAGCAGTTCTTC
TRBJ2-7 | few | TRBD1 | TRBV20-1 | CSARATGTGVGEQYF | TGCAGTGCTAGAGCTACCGGGACAGGAGTAGGCGAGCAGTACTTC
TRBJ2-1 | - | - | TRBV7-9 | CASSLPAGQDYNEQFF | TGTGCCAGCAGCTTACCCGCGGGGCAGGACTACAATGAGCAGTTCTTC
TRBJ1-1 | - | - | TRBV12-3/TRBV12-4 | CATTKEEGTEAFF | TGTGCCACCACTAAAGAGGAGGGCACTGAAGCTTTCTTT
TRBJ1-4 | - | - | TRBV2 | CASSPEDIATNEKLFF | TGTGCCAGCAGTCCGGAAGATATTGCAACTAATGAAAAACTGTTTTTT
TRBJ1-2 | few | - | TRBV5-8 | CASSLYDRSSYGYTF | TGTGCCAGCAGCTTATACGACAGAAGCAGCTATGGCTACACCTTC
TRBJ1-6 | once | - | TRBV6-6 | CASSYSVSQGLVGSPLHF | TGTGCCAGCAGTTACTCCGTCTCACAGGGCCTCGTGGGTTCACCCCTCCACTTT
TRBJ1-3 | - | - | TRBV6-6 | CASSYSGQGGSGNTIYF | TGTGCCAGCAGTTACTCGGGGCAGGGCGGCTCTGGAAACACCATATATTTT
TRBJ1-2 | - | TRBD1 | TRBV5-4 | CASSLEDRGFAGYTF | TGTGCCAGCAGCTTGGAGGACAGGGGGTTCGCTGGCTACACCTTC
TRBJ2-3 | - | - | TRBV30 | CAWRAQRTSTDTQYF | TGTGCCTGGAGGGCGCAGAGGACTAGCACAGATACGCAGTATTTT
TRBJ1-1 | few | - | TRBV7-2 | CASSLSPAGTFTFF | TGTGCCAGCAGCTTGAGTCCGGCGGGGACGTTTACTTTCTTT